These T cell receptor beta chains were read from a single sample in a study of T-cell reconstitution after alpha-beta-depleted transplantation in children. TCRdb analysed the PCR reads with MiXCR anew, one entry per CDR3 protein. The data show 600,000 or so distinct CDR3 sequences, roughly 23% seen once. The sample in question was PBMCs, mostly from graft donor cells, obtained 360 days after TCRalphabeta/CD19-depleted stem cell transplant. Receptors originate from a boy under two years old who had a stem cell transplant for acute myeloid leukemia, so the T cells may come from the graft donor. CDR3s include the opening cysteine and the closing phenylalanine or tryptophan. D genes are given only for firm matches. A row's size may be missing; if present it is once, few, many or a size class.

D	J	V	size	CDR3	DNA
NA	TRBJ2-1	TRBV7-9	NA	CASSLEREQFF	TGTGCCAGCAGCTTAGAACGGGAGCAGTTCTTC
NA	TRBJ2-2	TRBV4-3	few	CASSPPGRSRTGELFF	TGCGCCAGCAGCCCCCCAGGGAGGAGTCGGACCGGGGAGCTGTTTTTT
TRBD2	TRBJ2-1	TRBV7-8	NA	CASSFGAGGVGEQFF	TGTGCCAGCAGCTTCGGGGCGGGGGGCGTAGGTGAGCAGTTCTTC
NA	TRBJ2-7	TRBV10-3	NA	CAISARQGTEQYF	TGTGCCATCAGTGCAAGGCAGGGAACCGAGCAGTACTTC
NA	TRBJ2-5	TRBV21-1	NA	CASATGGKTQYF	TGTGCCAGCGCTACAGGGGGGAAGACCCAGTACTTC
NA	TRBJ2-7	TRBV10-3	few	CAIRDRLTYEQYF	TGTGCCATCAGAGACCGGTTAACCTACGAGCAGTACTTC
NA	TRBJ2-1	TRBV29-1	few	CSVDLGEDEQFF	TGCAGCGTTGATTTGGGGGAGGATGAGCAGTTCTTC
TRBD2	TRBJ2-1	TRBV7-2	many	CASSKGLTYNEQFF	TGTGCCAGCAGTAAGGGACTAACCTACAATGAGCAGTTCTTC
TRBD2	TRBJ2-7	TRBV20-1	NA	CSARNKGLASDEQYF	TGCAGTGCTAGAAACAAGGGACTAGCGAGCGACGAGCAGTACTTC
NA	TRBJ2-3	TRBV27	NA	CASRPAGTSTDTQYF	TGTGCCAGCAGGCCCGCGGGGACCAGCACAGATACGCAGTATTTT
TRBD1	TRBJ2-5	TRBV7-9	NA	CASSFLQGVQETQYF	TGTGCCAGCAGCTTCCTACAGGGGGTTCAAGAGACCCAGTACTTC
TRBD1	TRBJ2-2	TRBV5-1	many	CASSLRNPGQGTTGELFF	TGCGCCAGCAGCTTGCGTAATCCGGGACAGGGAACCACCGGGGAGCTGTTTTTT
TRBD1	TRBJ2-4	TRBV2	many	CASSERGLLAKNIQYF	TGTGCCAGCAGTGAAAGGGGGCTACTAGCCAAAAACATTCAGTACTTC
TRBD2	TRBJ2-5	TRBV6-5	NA	CASSYSTSGETQYF	TGTGCCAGCAGTTACTCCACTAGCGGAGAGACCCAGTACTTC
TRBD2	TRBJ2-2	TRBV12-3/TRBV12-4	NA	CASSFQGGGLDTGELFF	TGTGCCAGCAGTTTTCAAGGCGGGGGGCTTGACACCGGGGAGCTGTTTTTT
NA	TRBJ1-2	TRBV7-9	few	CASSLAGTYGYTF	TGTGCCAGCAGCTTAGCAGGGACCTATGGCTACACCTTC
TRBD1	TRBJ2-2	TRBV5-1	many	CASRPSQGANTGELFF	TGCGCCAGCAGACCCTCGCAGGGGGCGAACACCGGGGAGCTGTTTTTT
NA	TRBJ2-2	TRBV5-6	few	CASSLSSGLLDAGELFF	TGTGCCAGCAGCCTAAGTTCGGGACTCCTGGACGCCGGGGAGCTGTTTTTT
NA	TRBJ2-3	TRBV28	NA	CASSLGGRVGTDTQYF	TGTGCCAGCAGTTTAGGGGGCAGGGTTGGCACAGATACGCAGTATTTT
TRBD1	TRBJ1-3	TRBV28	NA	CASSLEGRGIGNTIYF	TGTGCCAGCAGTTTGGAGGGCAGGGGGATTGGAAACACCATATATTTT
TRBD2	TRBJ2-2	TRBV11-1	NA	CASSLTSGTGELFF	TGTGCCAGCAGCTTGACTAGCGGCACCGGGGAGCTGTTTTTT
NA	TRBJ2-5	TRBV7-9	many	CASSFPAGVIETQYF	TGTGCCAGCAGCTTTCCAGCGGGTGTGATAGAGACCCAGTACTTC
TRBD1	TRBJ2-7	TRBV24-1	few	CATSDPGDRGIDEQYF	TGTGCCACCAGTGATCCAGGGGACAGGGGGATAGACGAGCAGTACTTC
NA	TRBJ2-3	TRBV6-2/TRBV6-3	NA	CASSWVVGSTDTQYF	TGTGCCAGCAGTTGGGTGGTCGGGAGCACAGATACGCAGTATTTT
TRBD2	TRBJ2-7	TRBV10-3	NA	CAISTGTKGYEQYF	TGTGCCATCAGTACCGGGACTAAGGGCTACGAGCAGTACTTC
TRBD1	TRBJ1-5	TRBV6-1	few	CASRRKGAGNQPQHF	TGTGCCAGCAGGAGGAAGGGGGCAGGCAATCAGCCCCAGCATTTT
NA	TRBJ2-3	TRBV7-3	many	CASSLTLGDTDTQYF	TGTGCCAGCAGCTTAACGCTCGGGGACACAGATACGCAGTATTTT
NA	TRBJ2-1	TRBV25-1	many	CASSWENNEQFF	TGTGCCAGCAGTTGGGAAAACAATGAGCAGTTCTTC
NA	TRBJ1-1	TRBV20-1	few	CSVGWATEAFF	TGCAGTGTTGGTTGGGCAACTGAAGCTTTCTTT
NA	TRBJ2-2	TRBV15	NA	CATSRVNTANTGELFF	TGTGCCACCAGCAGAGTTAACACTGCGAACACCGGGGAGCTGTTTTTT
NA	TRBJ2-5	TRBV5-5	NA	CASSLLRNGQETQYF	TGTGCCAGCAGCTTGTTAAGGAATGGGCAAGAGACCCAGTACTTC
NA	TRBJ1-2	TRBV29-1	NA	CSTLLGAGSVYGYTF	TGCAGCACTCTTCTTGGGGCAGGAAGCGTCTATGGCTACACCTTC
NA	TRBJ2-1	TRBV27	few	CASSLFGGGNNEQFF	TGTGCCAGCAGTTTATTCGGGGGAGGTAACAATGAGCAGTTCTTC
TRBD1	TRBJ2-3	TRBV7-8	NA	CASSPRQGVTDTQYF	TGTGCCAGCAGCCCAAGACAGGGGGTGACAGATACGCAGTATTTT
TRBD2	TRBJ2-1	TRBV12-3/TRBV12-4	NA	CALSSSRLAGGQKYSEQFF	TGTGCCCTCAGTTCCAGCCGACTAGCGGGGGGGCAAAAGTATTCTGAGCAGTTCTTC
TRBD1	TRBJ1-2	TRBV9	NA	CASSGQGMLYGYTF	TGTGCCAGCAGCGGACAGGGGATGCTCTATGGCTACACCTTC
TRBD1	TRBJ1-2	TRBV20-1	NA	CSARVARGREGYTF	TGCAGTGCTAGGGTCGCCAGGGGGCGCGAAGGCTACACCTTC
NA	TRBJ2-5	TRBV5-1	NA	CASSPNRRGETQYF	TGCGCCAGCAGCCCGAACAGGCGCGGAGAGACCCAGTACTTC
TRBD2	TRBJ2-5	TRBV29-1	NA	CSVVIRLAGGPWETQYF	TGCAGCGTCGTGATAAGACTAGCGGGGGGGCCATGGGAGACCCAGTACTTC
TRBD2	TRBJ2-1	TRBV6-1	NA	CASSVDGGASYNEQFF	TGTGCCAGCAGTGTAGACGGGGGGGCCTCCTACAATGAGCAGTTCTTC
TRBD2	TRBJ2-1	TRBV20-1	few	CSAGLAGGSREQFF	TGCAGTGCAGGGCTGGCGGGGGGCTCCAGGGAGCAGTTCTTC
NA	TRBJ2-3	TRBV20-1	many	CSASEESGLTDTQYF	TGCAGTGCGTCCGAAGAGAGCGGACTCACAGATACGCAGTATTTT
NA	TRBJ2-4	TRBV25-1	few	CASSEGFETGPLKNIQYF	TGTGCCAGCAGTGAAGGATTCGAGACAGGACCACTCAAAAACATTCAGTACTTC
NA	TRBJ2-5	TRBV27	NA	CASSTTGLETQYF	TGTGCCAGCAGTACTACAGGACTGGAGACCCAGTACTTC
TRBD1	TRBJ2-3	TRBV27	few	CASSIQGQVGGTDTQYF	TGTGCCAGCAGTATCCAGGGACAGGTAGGGGGCACAGATACGCAGTATTTT
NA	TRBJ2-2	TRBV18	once	CASSPQGVTGELFF	TGTGCCAGCTCACCACAAGGGGTCACCGGGGAGCTGTTTTTT
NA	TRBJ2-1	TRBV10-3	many	CAIRTDSYNEQFF	TGTGCCATACGGACAGACTCCTACAATGAGCAGTTCTTC
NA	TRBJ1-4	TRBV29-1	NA	CSVVGDEKLFF	TGCAGCGTTGTGGGGGATGAAAAACTGTTTTTT
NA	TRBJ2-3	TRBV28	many	CASSPLGTGSTDTQYF	TGTGCCAGCAGCCCCTTAGGTACGGGGAGCACAGATACGCAGTATTTT
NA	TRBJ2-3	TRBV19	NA	CASSLMYSDTQYF	TGTGCCAGTAGTCTGATGTATTCAGATACGCAGTATTTT
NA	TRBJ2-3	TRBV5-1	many	CASSLVRGPTDTQYF	TGCGCCAGCAGCTTGGTCCGGGGCCCCACAGATACGCAGTATTTT
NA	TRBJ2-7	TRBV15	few	CATSRDLGAVNEQYF	TGTGCCACCAGCAGAGATCTGGGGGCCGTCAACGAGCAGTACTTC
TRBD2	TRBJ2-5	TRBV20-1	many	CSASMGTSVQETQYF	TGCAGTGCTAGTATGGGGACTAGCGTACAAGAGACCCAGTACTTC
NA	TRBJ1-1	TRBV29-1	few	CSVDEGHKAFF	TGCAGCGTGGATGAGGGACATAAAGCTTTCTTT
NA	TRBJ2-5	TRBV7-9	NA	CASSLKRGRQKTQYF	TGTGCCAGCAGCTTAAAGAGGGGCCGGCAAAAGACCCAGTACTTC
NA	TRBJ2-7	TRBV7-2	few	CASSLALDITYEQYF	TGTGCCAGCAGCTTAGCGCTGGACATAACTTACGAGCAGTACTTC
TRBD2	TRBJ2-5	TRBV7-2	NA	CASSLELAGFETQYF	TGTGCCAGCAGCTTGGAACTAGCGGGGTTTGAGACCCAGTACTTC
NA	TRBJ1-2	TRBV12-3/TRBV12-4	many	CASRRPGTGYGYTF	TGTGCCAGCAGGCGCCCCGGGACGGGCTATGGCTACACCTTC